The present T cell receptor (beta chain) was sequenced within a study of cytomegalovirus exposure and HLA in healthy donors. Primers for the PCR totalled 60 Vbeta and 13 Jbeta. Data came from immunoSEQ multiplex PCR; TCRdb stores just in-frame clones and leaves some out. The sample carries 99,000 or so clones, around 10% recorded once. The V gene lost 5 bases and the J gene lost 6 bases, with 12 bases spanning the gap. This CDR3 spans 13 amino acids. Germline-derived CDR1 and CDR2 are SGHDN and FVKESK. This clone was observed a few times. The chain links TRBV14 to TRBJ2-3; maybe TRBD2 (6 bases). The TCR originated in a man aged 40-50 years in good health and CMV-seropositive. The sequencing input was PBMCs. CDR3 sequence reads: CASSAGGRDTQYF. The CDR3 DNA is TGTGCCAGCAGCGCCGGGGGACGCGATACGCAGTATTTT.